This T cell receptor beta chain stems from a study of OX40 agonist ivuxolimab in advanced cancers. About the study: Checkpoint inhibitors had been given previously to 40% of patients.

This CDR3 comprises 12 residues. The germline V gene encodes CDR1 GTSNPN and CDR2 SVGIG (reference sequence). Trimming took off 4 bases at V and 1 base at J, with 7 bases between the two ends. TCRdb's copy holds only in-frame clones and misses some; the assay was immunoSEQ multiplex PCR. The table has 80,000 to 100,000 clones, about 90% seen once. The V gene is TRBV30, the J gene TRBJ1-2, with D unresolved. Material: CD4+ or CD8+ T cells sorted from blood, obtained in a trial of the OX40 agonist ivuxolimab. This TCR came from an adult with an advanced solid tumor such as melanoma, head and neck, liver or kidney cancer. Here the CDR3 DNA reads TGTGCCTGGACAGCCGGTAACTATGGCTACACCTTC. Translation: CAWTAGNYGYTF.